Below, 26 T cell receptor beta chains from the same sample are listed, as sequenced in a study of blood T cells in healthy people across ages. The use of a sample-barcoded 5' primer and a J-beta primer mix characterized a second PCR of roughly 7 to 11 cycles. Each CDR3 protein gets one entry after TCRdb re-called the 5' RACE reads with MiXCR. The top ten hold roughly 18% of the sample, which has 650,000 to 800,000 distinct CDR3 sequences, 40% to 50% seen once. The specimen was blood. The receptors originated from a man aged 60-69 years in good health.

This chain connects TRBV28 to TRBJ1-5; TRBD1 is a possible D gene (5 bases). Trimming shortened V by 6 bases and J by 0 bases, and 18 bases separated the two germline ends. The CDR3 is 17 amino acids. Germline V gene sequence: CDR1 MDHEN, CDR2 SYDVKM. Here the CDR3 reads CASSKISGLISNQPQHF. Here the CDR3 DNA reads TGTGCCAGCAGCAAAATTTCGGGACTTATTAGCAATCAGCCCCAGCATTTT.

The CDR3 coding sequence is TGTGCCAGCAGCTTAGCTCCGGCGATGGGGTTAATCTATGGCTACACCTTC. Protein: CASSLAPAMGLIYGYTF. This rearrangement joins TRBV7-2 to TRBJ1-2; D is undetermined. Germline values: CDR1 SGHTA, CDR2 FQGNSA. This CDR3 contains 17 residues. The V and J ends lost 0 bases and 4 bases respectively, with 18 bases between them.

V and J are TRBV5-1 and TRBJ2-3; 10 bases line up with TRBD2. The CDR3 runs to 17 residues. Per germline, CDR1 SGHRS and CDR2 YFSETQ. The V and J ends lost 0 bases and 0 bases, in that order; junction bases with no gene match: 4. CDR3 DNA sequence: TGCGCCAGCAGCTTGGGAAGGACTAGCGGTAGCACAGATACGCAGTATTTT. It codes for CASSLGRTSGSTDTQYF. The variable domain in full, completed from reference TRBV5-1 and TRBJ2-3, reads KAGVTQTPRYLIKTRGQQVTLSCSPISGHRSVSWYQQTPGQGLQFLFEYFSETQRNKGNFPGRFSGRQFSNSRSEMNVSTLELGDSALYLCASSLGRTSGSTDTQYFGPGTRLTVL.

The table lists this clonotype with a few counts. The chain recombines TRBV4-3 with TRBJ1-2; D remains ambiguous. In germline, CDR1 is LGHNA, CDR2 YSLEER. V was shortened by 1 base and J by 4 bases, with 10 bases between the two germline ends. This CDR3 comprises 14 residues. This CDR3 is CASSQARDGYGYTF. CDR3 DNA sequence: TGCGCCAGCAGCCAAGCAAGAGACGGCTATGGCTACACCTTC.

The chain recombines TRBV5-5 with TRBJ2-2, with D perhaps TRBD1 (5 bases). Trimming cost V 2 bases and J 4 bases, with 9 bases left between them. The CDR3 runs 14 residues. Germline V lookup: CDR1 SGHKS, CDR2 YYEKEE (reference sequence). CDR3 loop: CASSLGVGTGELFF. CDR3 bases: TGTGCCAGCAGCTTAGGGGTGGGCACCGGGGAGCTGTTTTTT.

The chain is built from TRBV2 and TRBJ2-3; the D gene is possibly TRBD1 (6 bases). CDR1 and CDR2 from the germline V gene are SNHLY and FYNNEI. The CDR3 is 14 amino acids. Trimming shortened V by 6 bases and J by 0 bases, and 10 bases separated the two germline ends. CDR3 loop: CASSTGSSTDTQYF. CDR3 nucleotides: TGTGCCAGCAGCACAGGGTCGAGCACAGATACGCAGTATTTT.

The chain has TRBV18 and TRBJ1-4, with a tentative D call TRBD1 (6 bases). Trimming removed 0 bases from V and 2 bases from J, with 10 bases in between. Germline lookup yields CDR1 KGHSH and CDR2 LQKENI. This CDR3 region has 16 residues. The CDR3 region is CASSPPTGATNEKLFF. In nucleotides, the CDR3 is TGTGCCAGCTCACCACCGACGGGGGCCACTAATGAAAAACTGTTTTTT.

The CDR3 DNA reads as TGTGCCAGCAGCCCACCAGGGAGAAGCCAGTTCTTC. It translates to CASSPPGRSQFF. This chain joins TRBV3-1 and TRBJ2-1, with D perhaps given as TRBD1 or TRBD2 (5 bases each). CDR1 LGHDT and CDR2 YNNKEL come from the germline V gene (reference sequence). CDR3 length: 12 residues. V gave up 4 bases and J gave up 13 bases, with 14 bases separating them.

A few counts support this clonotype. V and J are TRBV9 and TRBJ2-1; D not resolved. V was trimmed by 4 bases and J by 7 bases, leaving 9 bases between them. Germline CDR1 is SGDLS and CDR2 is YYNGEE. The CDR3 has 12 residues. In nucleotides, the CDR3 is TGTGCCAGCAGCTTCATGGGAAATGAGCAGTTCTTC. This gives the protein CASSFMGNEQFF.

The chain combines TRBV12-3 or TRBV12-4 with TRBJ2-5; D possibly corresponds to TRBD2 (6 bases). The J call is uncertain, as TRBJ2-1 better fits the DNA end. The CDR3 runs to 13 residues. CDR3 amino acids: CASSPTRQETQFF. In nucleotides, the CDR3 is TGTGCCAGCAGTCCGACTAGACAAGAGACCCAGTTCTTC.

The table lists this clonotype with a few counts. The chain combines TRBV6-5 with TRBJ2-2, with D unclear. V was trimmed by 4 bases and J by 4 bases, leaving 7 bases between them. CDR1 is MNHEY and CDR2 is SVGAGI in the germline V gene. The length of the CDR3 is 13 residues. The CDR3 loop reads CASSSHGTGELFF. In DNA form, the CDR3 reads TGTGCCAGCAGTTCGCACGGCACCGGGGAGCTGTTTTTT.

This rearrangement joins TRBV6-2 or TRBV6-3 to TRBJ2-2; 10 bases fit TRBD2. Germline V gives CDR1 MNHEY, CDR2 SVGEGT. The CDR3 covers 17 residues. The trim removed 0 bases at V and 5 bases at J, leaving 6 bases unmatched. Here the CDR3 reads CASSYSGLAEGTGELFF. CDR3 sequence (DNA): TGTGCCAGCAGTTACTCAGGACTAGCGGAGGGGACCGGGGAGCTGTTTTTT.

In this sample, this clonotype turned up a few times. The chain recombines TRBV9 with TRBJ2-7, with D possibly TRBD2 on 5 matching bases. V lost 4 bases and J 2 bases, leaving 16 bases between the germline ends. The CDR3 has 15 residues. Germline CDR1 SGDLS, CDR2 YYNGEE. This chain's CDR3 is CASSPRGSVAYEQYF. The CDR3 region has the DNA TGTGCCAGCAGCCCACGGGGATCGGTGGCCTACGAGCAGTACTTC.

In DNA, the CDR3 is TGTGCCAGCGGTCGCGGGGACCGGAACAACGAGCAGTACTTC. Residues: CASGRGDRNNEQYF. The V gene is TRBV6-5, the J gene TRBJ2-4; a weak D match, TRBD2 (6 bases). The end of the DNA is better explained by TRBJ2-7, so the J call may be wrong. Germline assignment: CDR1 MNHEY and CDR2 SVGAGI. CDR3 length: 14 amino acids.

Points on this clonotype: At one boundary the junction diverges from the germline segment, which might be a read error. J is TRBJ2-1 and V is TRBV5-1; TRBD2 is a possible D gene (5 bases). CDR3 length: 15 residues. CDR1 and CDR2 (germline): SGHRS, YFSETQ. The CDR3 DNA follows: TGCGCCAGCAGAATCCCGTGGACTGAGGATGAGGAGCAGTTATTC. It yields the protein CASRIPWTEDEEQLF.

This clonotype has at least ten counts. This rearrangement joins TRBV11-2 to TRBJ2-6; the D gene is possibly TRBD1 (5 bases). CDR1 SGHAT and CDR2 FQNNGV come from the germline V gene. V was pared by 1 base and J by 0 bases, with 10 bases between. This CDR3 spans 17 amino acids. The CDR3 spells CASSLGTKSSGANVLTF. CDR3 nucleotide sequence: TGTGCCAGCAGCTTAGGGACAAAAAGCTCTGGGGCCAACGTCCTGACTTTC.

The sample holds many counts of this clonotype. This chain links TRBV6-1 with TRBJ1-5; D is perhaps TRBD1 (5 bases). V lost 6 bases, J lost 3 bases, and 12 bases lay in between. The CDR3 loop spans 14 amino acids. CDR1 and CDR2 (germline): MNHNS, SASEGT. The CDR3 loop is CASRYRSANQPQHF. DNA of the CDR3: TGTGCCAGCAGGTACAGGTCGGCCAATCAGCCCCAGCATTTT.

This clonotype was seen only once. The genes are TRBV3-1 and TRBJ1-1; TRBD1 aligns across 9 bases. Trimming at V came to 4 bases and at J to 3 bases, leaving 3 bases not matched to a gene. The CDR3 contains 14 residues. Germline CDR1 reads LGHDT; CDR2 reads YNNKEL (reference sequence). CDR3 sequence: CASSPWTGDTEAFF. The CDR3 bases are TGTGCCAGCAGCCCCTGGACAGGGGACACTGAAGCTTTCTTT.

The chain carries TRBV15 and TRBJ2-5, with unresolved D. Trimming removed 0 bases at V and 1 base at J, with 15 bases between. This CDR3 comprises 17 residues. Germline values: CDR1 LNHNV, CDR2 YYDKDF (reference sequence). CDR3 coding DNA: TGTGCCACCAGCAGAGATCGTTTTCTGAGTTTCCAAGAGACCCAGTACTTC. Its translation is CATSRDRFLSFQETQYF.

CDR3 sequence: CASSPDTFYEQYF. The CDR3 DNA is TGTGCCAGCAGCCCCGACACCTTCTACGAGCAGTACTTC. The chain is built from TRBV7-9 and TRBJ2-7; D is undetermined. Germline-derived CDR1 and CDR2 are SEHNR and FQNEAQ (reference sequence). The CDR3 is made up of 13 amino acids. Trimming removed 5 bases from V and 3 bases from J, with 11 bases in between.

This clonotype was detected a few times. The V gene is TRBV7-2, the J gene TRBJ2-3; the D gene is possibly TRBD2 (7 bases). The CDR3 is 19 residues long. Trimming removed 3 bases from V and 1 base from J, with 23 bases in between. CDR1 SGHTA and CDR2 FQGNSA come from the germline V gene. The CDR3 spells CASSLAPSAGAGGTDTQYF. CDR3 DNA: TGTGCCAGCAGCTTGGCCCCCAGCGCGGGGGCCGGGGGCACAGATACGCAGTATTTT.

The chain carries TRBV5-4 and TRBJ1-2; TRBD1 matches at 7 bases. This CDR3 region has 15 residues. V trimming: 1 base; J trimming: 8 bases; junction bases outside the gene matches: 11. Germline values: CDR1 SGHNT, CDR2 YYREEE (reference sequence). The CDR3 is CASSLRSGTGVGYTF. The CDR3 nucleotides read TGTGCCAGCAGCTTGAGGAGTGGTACAGGGGTCGGCTACACCTTC.

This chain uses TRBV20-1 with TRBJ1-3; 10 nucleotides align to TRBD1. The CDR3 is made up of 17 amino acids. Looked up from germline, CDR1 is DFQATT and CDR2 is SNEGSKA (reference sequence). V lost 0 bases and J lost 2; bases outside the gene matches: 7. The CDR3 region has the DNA TGCAGTGCTAGAGATCGGAGGGACAGGGGTGCTGGAAACACCATATATTTT. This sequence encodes CSARDRRDRGAGNTIYF.

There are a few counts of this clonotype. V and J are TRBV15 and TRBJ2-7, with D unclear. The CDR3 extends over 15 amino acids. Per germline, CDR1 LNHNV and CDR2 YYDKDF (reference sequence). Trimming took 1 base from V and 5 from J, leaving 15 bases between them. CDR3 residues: CATSRARGPWDEQYF. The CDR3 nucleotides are TGTGCCACCAGCAGAGCTCGTGGGCCTTGGGACGAGCAGTACTTC.

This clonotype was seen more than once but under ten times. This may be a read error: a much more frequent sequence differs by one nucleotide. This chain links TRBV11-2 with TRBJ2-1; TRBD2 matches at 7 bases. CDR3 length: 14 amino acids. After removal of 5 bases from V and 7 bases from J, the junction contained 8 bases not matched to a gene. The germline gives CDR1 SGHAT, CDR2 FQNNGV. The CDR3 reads CASSVSLGGNEQFF. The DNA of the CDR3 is TGTGCCAGCAGCGTCAGTCTGGGGGGGAATGAGCAGTTCTTC. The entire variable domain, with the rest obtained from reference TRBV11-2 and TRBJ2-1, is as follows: EAGVAQSPRYKIIEKRQSVAFWCNPISGHATLYWYQQILGQGPKLLIQFQNNGVVDDSQLPKDRFSAERLKGVDSTLKIQPAKLEDSAVYLCASSVSLGGNEQFFGPGTRLTVL.

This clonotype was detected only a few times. CDR3 nucleotide sequence: TGTGCCAGCAGCTTAGCTTCGAGCCCTAGCTATCAGTATTTT. Encoded protein: CASSLASSPSYQYF. The chain couples TRBV7-2 to TRBJ2-3; D is possibly TRBD2 (5 bases). Germline CDR1 SGHTA, CDR2 FQGNSA. CDR3 length: 14 amino acids. With 0 bases removed from V and 12 bases from J, the gap between germline ends came to 16 bases.